This T cell receptor beta chain was recovered during a study of chemoradiotherapy in HPV16-positive cancers. Study overall: Candidate HPV-specific clones and shared TCR motifs came from two HPV16-positive patients.

This CDR3 spans 16 amino acids. Looked up from germline, CDR1 is SGHRS and CDR2 is YFSETQ. V lost 4 bases and J lost 7; bases outside the gene matches: 8. About this clone itself: Its matching antigen is unknown.

Study-level results: Candidate HPV-specific clones and E7-related TCR motifs grew in tumor during treatment. Functional assays defining HPV-specific T cells used only a couple of HPV16-positive patients. Better recurrence-free survival went with HPV-responsive T-cell expansion in HPV16-positive patients.

Clones were read by immunoSEQ multiplex PCR, and TCRdb kept only the in-frame ones, dropping some. The data show about 21,000 clones, approximately 87% seen once. The chain has TRBV5-1 and TRBJ2-2; 12 bases match TRBD2. Material: blood, obtained from a patient who underwent chemoradiotherapy. This clonotype was sampled from a human donor with HPV-associated anogenital cancer. CDR3 sequence (DNA): TGCGCCAGCAGCGTGACTAGCGGGAGTCGGGGCGGGGAGCTGTTTTTT. Amino acids: CASSVTSGSRGGELFF. Filled out from reference TRBV5-1 and TRBJ2-2, the complete variable domain reads KAGVTQTPRYLIKTRGQQVTLSCSPISGHRSVSWYQQTPGQGLQFLFEYFSETQRNKGNFPGRFSGRQFSNSRSEMNVSTLELGDSALYLCASSVTSGSRGGELFFGEGSRLTVL.